This T cell receptor beta chain was sequenced for a study of CD8 T cells in Susac syndrome. The length of the CDR3 is 14 residues. V dropped 5 bases and J dropped 5 bases, with 15 bases sitting between them. The germline V gene encodes CDR1 SEHNR and CDR2 FQNEAQ (reference sequence). Random hexamers served to reverse transcribe about 0.5 to 1 ug RNA. Using its own MiXCR run on the immunoSEQ multiplex PCR reads, TCRdb lists one record per CDR3 protein. The data hold approximately 160,000 distinct CDR3 sequences, with 90% to 95% observed a single time. The chain is built from TRBV7-9 and TRBJ1-1; TRBD1 might be the D (5 bases). Material for sequencing was CD4+ T cells from PBMCs. The origin of this receptor is a human donor in good health. The CDR3 nucleotides read TGTGCCAGCAGCCCCGGACTGGGGGGAACTGAAGCTTTCTTT. It is translated as CASSPGLGGTEAFF.